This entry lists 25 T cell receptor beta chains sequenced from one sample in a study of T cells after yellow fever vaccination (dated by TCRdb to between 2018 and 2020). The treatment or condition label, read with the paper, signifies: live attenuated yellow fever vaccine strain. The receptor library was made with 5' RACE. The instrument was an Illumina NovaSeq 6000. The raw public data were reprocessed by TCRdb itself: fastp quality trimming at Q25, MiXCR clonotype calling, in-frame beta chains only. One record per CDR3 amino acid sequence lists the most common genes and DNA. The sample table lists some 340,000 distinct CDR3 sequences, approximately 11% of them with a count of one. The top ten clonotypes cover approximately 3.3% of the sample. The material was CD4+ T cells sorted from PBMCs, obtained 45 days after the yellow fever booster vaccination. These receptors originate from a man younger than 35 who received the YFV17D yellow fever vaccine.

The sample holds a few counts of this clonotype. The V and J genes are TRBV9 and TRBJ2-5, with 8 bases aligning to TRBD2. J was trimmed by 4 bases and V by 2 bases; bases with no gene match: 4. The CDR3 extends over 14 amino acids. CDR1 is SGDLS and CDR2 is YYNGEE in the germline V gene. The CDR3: CASSVGLVGETQYF. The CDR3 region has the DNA TGTGCCAGCAGCGTGGGACTAGTGGGAGAGACCCAGTACTTC.

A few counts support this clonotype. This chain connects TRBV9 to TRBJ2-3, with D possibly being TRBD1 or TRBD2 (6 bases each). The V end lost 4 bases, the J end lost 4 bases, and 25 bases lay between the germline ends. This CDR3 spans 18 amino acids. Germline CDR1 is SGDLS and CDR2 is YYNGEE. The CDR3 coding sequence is TGTGCCAGCAGCTCCCCCTACGACGGGGGCCCGAACCCAGATACGCAGTATTTT. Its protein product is CASSSPYDGGPNPDTQYF. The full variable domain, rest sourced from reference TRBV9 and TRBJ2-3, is DSGVTQTPKHLITATGQRVTLRCSPRSGDLSVYWYQQSLDQGLQFLIQYYNGEERAKGNILERFSAQQFPDLHSELNLSSLELGDSALYFCASSSPYDGGPNPDTQYFGPGTRLTVL.

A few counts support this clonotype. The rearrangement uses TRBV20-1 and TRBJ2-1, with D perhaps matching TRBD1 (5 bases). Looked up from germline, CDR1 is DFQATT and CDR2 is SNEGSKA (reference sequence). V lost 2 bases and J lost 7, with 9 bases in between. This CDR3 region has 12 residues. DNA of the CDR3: TGCAGTGCTAGACAGGGTACGAATGAGCAGTTCTTC. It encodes CSARQGTNEQFF.

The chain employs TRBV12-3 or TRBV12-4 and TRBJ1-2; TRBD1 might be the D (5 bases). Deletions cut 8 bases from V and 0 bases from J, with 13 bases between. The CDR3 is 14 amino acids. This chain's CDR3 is CASSLDSTNYGYTF. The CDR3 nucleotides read TGTGCCAGCTCCCTAGACAGCACTAACTATGGCTACACCTTC.

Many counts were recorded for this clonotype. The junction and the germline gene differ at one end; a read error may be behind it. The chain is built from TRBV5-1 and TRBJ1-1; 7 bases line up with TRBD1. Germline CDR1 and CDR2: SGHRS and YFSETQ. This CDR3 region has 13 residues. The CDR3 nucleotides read TGTGCCAGCAGCTTAGCACAGGGGACCGAAGCTTTCTTT. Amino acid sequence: CASSLAQGTEAFF.

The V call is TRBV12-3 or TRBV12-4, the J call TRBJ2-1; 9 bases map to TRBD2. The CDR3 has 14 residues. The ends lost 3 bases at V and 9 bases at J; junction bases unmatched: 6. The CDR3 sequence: CASSFQRGAGEQFF. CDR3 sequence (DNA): TGTGCCAGCAGTTTTCAGCGGGGGGCGGGTGAGCAGTTCTTC.

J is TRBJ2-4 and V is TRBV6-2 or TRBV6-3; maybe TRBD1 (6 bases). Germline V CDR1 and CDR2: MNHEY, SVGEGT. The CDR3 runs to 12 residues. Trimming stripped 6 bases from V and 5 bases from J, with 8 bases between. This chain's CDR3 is CASSWGQNIQYF. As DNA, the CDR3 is TGTGCCAGCAGCTGGGGGCAAAACATTCAGTACTTC.

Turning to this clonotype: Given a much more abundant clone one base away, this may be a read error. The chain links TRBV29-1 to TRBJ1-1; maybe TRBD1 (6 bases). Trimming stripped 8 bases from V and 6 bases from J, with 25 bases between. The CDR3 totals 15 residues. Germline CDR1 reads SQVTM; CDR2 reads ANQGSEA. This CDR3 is CSTSSVSGAMAEAFF. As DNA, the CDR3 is TGCAGCACCTCCAGCGTGTCAGGGGCGATGGCTGAAGCTTTCTTT.

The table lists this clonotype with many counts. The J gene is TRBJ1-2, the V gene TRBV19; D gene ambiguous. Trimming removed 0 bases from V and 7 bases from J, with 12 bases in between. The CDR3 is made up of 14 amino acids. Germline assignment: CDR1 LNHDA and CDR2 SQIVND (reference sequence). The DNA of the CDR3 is TGTGCCAGTAGTATAGATCGCCGAGGGATTGGCTACACCTTC. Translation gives CASSIDRRGIGYTF. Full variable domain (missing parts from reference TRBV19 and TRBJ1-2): DGGITQSPKYLFRKEGQNVTLSCEQNLNHDAMYWYRQDPGQGLRLIYYSQIVNDFQKGDIAEGYSVSREKKESFPLTVTSAQKNPTAFYLCASSIDRRGIGYTFGSGTRLTVV.

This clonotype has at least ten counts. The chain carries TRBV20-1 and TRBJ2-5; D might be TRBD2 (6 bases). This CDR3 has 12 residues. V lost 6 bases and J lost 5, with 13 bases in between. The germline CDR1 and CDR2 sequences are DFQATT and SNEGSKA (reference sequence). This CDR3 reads CSAPRRDETQYF. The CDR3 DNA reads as TGCAGTGCCCCTCGGCGGGACGAGACCCAGTACTTC.

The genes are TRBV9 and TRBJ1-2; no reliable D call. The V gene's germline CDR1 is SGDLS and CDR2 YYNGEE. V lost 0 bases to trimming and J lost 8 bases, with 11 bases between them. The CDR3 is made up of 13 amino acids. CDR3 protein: CASSVAVSRGYTF. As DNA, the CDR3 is TGTGCCAGCAGCGTAGCTGTCAGCCGCGGCTACACCTTC.

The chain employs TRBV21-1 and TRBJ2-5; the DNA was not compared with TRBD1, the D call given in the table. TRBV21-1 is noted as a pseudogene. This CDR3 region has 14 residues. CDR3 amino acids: CASSRQGRAETQYF. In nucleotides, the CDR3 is TGTGCCAGCAGTAGACAGGGAAGGGCAGAGACCCAGTACTTC.

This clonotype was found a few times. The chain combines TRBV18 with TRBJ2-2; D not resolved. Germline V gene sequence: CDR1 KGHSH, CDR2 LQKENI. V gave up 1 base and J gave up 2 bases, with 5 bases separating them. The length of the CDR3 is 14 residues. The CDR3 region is CASSPQPNTGELFF. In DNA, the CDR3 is TGTGCCAGCTCACCACAACCAAACACCGGGGAGCTGTTTTTT.

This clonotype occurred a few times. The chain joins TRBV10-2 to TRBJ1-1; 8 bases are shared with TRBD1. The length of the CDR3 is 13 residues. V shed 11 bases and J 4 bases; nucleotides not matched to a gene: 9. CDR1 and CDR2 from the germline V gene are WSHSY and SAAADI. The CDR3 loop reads CACRNRGTTEAFF. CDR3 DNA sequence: TGCGCCTGTAGAAACAGGGGGACCACTGAAGCTTTCTTT.

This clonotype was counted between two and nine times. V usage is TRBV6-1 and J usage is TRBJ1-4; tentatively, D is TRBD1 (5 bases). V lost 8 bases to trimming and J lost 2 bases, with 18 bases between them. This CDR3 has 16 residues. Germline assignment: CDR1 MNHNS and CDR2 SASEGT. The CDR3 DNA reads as TGTGCCAGCCTCACACACTCGGGGGGGACTAATGAAAAACTGTTTTTT. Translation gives CASLTHSGGTNEKLFF.

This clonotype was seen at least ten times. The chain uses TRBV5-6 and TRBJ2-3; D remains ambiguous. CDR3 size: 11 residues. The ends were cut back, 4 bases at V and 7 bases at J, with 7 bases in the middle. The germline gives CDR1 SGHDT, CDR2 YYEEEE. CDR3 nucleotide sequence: TGTGCCAGCAGCCACGAGAATACGCAGTATTTT. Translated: CASSHENTQYF.

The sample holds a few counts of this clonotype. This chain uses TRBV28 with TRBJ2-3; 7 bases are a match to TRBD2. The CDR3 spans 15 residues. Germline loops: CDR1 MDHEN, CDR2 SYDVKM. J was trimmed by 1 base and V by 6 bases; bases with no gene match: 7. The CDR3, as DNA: TGTGCCAGCAGATCCAAGAGCGGGGGCACAGATACGCAGTATTTT. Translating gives CASRSKSGGTDTQYF.

The CDR3 protein is CASSSRLGGVSPLHF. In DNA form, the CDR3 reads TGTGCCAGCAGTTCCCGCCTGGGGGGCGTTTCACCCCTCCACTTT. V gene TRBV12-3 or TRBV12-4 combines with J gene TRBJ1-6; the D gene is possibly TRBD1 (6 bases). V lost 4 bases and J lost 9, with 16 bases in between. This CDR3 is 15 amino acids long.

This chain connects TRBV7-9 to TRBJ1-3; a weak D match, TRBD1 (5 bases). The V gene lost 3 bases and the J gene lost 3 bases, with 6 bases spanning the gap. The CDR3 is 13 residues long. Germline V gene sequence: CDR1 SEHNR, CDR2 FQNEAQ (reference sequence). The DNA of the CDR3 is TGTGCCAGCAGCTTTACAGGTGGAAACACCATATATTTT. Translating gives CASSFTGGNTIYF.

The CDR3 coding sequence is TGTGCCAGCAACTCATGGGGGGAGGGTGACTATGGCTACACCTTC. Its translation: CASNSWGEGDYGYTF. V is TRBV11-2 and J is TRBJ1-2, with D possibly matching TRBD1 (5 bases). Trimming pared 7 bases from V and 3 bases from J, leaving 18 bases between. Germline CDR1 reads SGHAT; CDR2 reads FQNNGV. The CDR3 is made up of 15 amino acids. Looking up the rest from reference TRBV11-2 and TRBJ1-2 gives the full variable domain: EAGVAQSPRYKIIEKRQSVAFWCNPISGHATLYWYQQILGQGPKLLIQFQNNGVVDDSQLPKDRFSAERLKGVDSTLKIQPAKLEDSAVYLCASNSWGEGDYGYTFGSGTRLTVV.

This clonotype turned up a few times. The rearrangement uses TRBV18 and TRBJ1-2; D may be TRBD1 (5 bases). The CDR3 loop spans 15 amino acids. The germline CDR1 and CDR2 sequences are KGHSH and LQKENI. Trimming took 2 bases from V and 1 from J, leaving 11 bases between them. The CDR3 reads CASSPTGDHNYGYTF. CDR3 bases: TGTGCCAGCTCACCAACGGGGGATCATAACTATGGCTACACCTTC.

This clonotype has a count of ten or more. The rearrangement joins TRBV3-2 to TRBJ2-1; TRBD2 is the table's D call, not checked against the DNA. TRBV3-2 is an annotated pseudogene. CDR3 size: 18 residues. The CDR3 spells CASSQEERGAIPANEQFF. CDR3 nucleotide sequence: TGTGCCAGCAGCCAAGAAGAGCGGGGGGCCATTCCCGCCAATGAGCAGTTCTTC.

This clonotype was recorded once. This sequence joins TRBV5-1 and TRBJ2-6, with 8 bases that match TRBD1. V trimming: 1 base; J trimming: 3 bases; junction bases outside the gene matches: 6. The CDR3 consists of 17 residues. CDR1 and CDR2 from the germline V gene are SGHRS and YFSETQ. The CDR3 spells CASSLRPGGFGANVLTF. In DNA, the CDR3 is TGCGCCAGCAGCTTGCGGCCAGGGGGCTTTGGGGCCAACGTCCTGACTTTC. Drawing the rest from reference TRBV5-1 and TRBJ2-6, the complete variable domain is KAGVTQTPRYLIKTRGQQVTLSCSPISGHRSVSWYQQTPGQGLQFLFEYFSETQRNKGNFPGRFSGRQFSNSRSEMNVSTLELGDSALYLCASSLRPGGFGANVLTFGAGSRLTVL.

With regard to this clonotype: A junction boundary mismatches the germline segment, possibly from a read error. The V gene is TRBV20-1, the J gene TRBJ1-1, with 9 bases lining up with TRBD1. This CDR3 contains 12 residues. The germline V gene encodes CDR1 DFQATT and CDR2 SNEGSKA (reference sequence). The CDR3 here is CGARPDRGGAFF. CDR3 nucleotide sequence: TGCGGTGCTAGACCGGACAGGGGCGGCGCTTTCTTT.

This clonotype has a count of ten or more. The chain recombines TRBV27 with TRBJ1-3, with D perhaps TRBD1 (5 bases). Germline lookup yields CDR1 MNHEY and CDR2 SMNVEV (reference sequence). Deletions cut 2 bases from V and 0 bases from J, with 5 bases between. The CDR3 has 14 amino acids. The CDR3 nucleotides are TGTGCCAGCAGTTTAAGGGGCTCTGGAAACACCATATATTTT. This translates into CASSLRGSGNTIYF.